This TCR beta chain was sequenced during a study of response to subunit inactivated influenza vaccine. Many counts were recorded for this clonotype. TCRdb reprocessed the RT-PCR reads with MiXCR, giving one entry per CDR3 protein. This sample has about 520,000 distinct CDR3 sequences, with roughly 11% found just once. V lost 4 bases, J lost 6 bases, and 14 bases stayed unmatched. CDR3 length equals 17 residues. Germline values: CDR1 SGHTA, CDR2 FQGNSA. The sample in question was PBMCs from blood, obtained roughly 48 days after vaccination. The sequence was collected from a man aged 45-65 years who received an inactivated influenza vaccine. This chain uses TRBV7-2 with TRBJ2-1; 8 nucleotides match TRBD2. The DNA for the CDR3 is TGTGCCAGCAGCTCGACCGGACTAGCTGTCCTTAGCAATGAGCAGTTCTTC. Translation gives CASSSTGLAVLSNEQFF.